This is a list of T cell receptor beta chains from one sample in a study of control samples from healthy donors and cancer patients. Repertoires were generated with immunoSEQ multiplex PCR, while TCRdb's copy carries only in-frame clones and drops some. The data contain just under 100,000 clones, approximately 95% of them singletons. The sequenced sample was blood. All receptors come from a man in his late teens or twenties in good health. Both conserved end residues are trimmed from each CDR3.

cdr3_length v_call cdr3_aa
12 TRBV19 ASSIFGGQETQY
15 TRBV4-1 ASSQRLGTDSGNTIY
12 TRBV4-1 ASSYTGGNQPQH
13 TRBV7-9 ASSPAGVSTDTQY
10 TRBV4-1 ASSQPAEKLF
13 TRBV4-1 ASSQETDRAYEQY
10 TRBV9 ASSADRVGQF
14 TRBV4-1 ASSQEVLAGGTEAF
14 TRBV6-5 ASSYGTGGSNYGYT
11 TRBV25-1 ASSVDPNYGYT
15 TRBV19 ASSITFLGREENEQF
13 TRBV9 ASRGAGQGATEAF
12 TRBV3-1/TRBV3-2 ASSRNNSYTEAF
12 TRBV15 ATSRTGTQETQY
14 TRBV4-3 ASSRASSGSYNEQF
14 TRBV4-1 ASSQVRSSGANVLT
13 TRBV18 ASSPTLDTNSPLH
15 TRBV13 ASKGAGTGFSYNEQF
15 TRBV7-2 ASSLGFMSGRAGEQF
11 TRBV15 ATSREGVQPQH